This T cell receptor beta chain was sequenced during a study of Ad26.COV2.S vaccination and SARS-CoV-2 variants (dated by TCRdb to the early 2020s). About the full investigation: Sequencing of the TCRbeta repertoire served to evaluate the specificity and breadth of SARS-CoV-2-reactive T cell receptors following Ad26.COV2.S vaccination. A total of around 32 samples were included in the TCR-sequenced set, comprising around 19 Ad26.COV2.S vaccine recipients, 5 placebo recipients and 8 SARS-CoV-2 convalescent individuals.

V and J lose 0 bases and 3 bases, and a span of 13 bases separates them. From the cysteine through the phenylalanine, the CDR3 covers 15 amino acids. The retained sequence is limited to the CDR3, 45 bases, with the frame set at the first base. Reading the germline V gene (reference sequence) gives CDR1 GTSNPN and CDR2 SVGIG. Per the publication, the time point label means: individuals recovered from natural SARS-CoV-2 infection. Broader findings and caveats from the paper: Substantial breadth of spike-specific CD8+ and CD4+ T cell responses was reported after vaccination. According to the authors, total T cell responses may have been underestimated by the TCR breadth and depth analyses. Compared with placebo recipients, Ad26.COV2.S recipients showed higher spike-specific TCR breadth (P = 0.0014). Non-spike TCR breadth was comparable between vaccine and placebo recipients, consistent with the vaccine containing only spike.

Comments on this clone: There is no known antigen for this receptor. There are no base qualities to consult, and no much larger clone falls within one base.

TCRbeta CDR3 regions were sequenced with the immunoSEQ Assay. After extraction, genomic DNA underwent amplification by bias-controlled multiplex PCR, followed by high-throughput sequencing. As for how the authors treated the data: To quantify the absolute abundance of each unique TCRbeta CDR3 region, sequences were collapsed and filtered. T cell fraction was estimated by normalization of TCRbeta template counts to usable DNA, with usable DNA being measured through amplification of reference genes present in all nucleated cells. Repertoire TCRs were annotated as SARS-CoV-2-specific by exact matching of V gene, CDR3 amino acid sequence and J gene to a known reactive TCR set. MIRA supplied the reference SARS-CoV-2 TCR set, which was filtered for enrichment in COVID-19-positive ImmuneCODE repertoires so that public or cross-reactive TCRs were removed. Based on the MIRA antigens, annotated TCRs were further analysed at the level of specific ORF or position within ORF. Breadth was defined as the number of annotated unique rearrangements divided by the total number of unique productive rearrangements, and depth was defined as the summed frequency of the annotated unique rearrangements. Two-sided Wilcoxon rank-sum tests were applied when comparing TCR breadth between groups. TCRdb took this table from immuneACCESS and kept in-frame rearrangements with V and J called. Such tables lack part of the clones; where checked against another copy, unresolved V genes explain under half of the gap, and the rest is unexplained. The V and J calls and the clone size are those of that table, but D and trimming were determined from the DNA. The sample profile shows over 110,000 clones; 86% of them were found once. The ten biggest clones cover approximately 5% of the sample.

Sample: peripheral blood, taken after recovery from COVID-19. The rearrangement joined TRBV30 to TRBJ2-3; perhaps TRBD1 is the D gene, with 5 bases matching. This receptor was taken from a human donor who had recovered from COVID-19. DNA sequence: TGTGCCTGGAGTGTATCAGGGTTTCGGACAGATACGCAGTATTTT. Its protein product is CAWSVSGFRTDTQYF. The CDR3, completed at both ends by the reference TRBV30 and TRBJ2-3 genes, gives the full variable domain SQTIHQWPATLVQPVGSPLSLECTVEGTSNPNLYWYRQAAGRGLQLLFYSVGIGQISSEVPQNLSASRPQDRQFILSSKKLLLSDSGFYLCAWSVSGFRTDTQYFGPGTRLTVL.